What follows describes a single TCR beta chain. The CDR3 runs 14 residues. CDR1 SGHRS and CDR2 YFSETQ come from the germline V gene. V lost 4 bases and J 8 bases, leaving 17 bases between the germline ends. Each CDR3 protein gets one entry after TCRdb re-called the 5' RACE reads with MiXCR. The table shows fewer than 900,000 distinct CDR3 sequences, with over 20% occurring only once. This entry belongs to a study of identical twins. This sample was also put to use in a study of T cells expressing NK-cell markers.

The V gene is TRBV5-1, the J gene TRBJ2-3, with D unclear. This TCR was sampled from a woman under 30 in good health. The specimen sequenced was PBMCs. CDR3 protein: CASSLANSLGTQYF. The CDR3, as DNA: TGCGCCAGCAGCCTGGCCAATAGCTTAGGTACGCAGTATTTT.